A selection of T cell receptor beta chains follows, all from one sample in a study of response to subunit inactivated influenza vaccine. TCRdb recomputed calls from the RT-PCR reads with MiXCR, one row per CDR3 protein. The sample records about 620,000 distinct CDR3 sequences, approximately 12% being singletons. The source was PBMCs from blood, collected on the day of vaccination. The receptors come from a man in his forties or fifties who received an inactivated influenza vaccine. CDR3s include the opening cysteine and the closing phenylalanine or tryptophan. The order of the fields is J gene, D gene, clone size, V gene, CDR3 protein, CDR3 DNA. The D gene is left open where the match is weak. The size entry is marked missing in some rows and otherwise reads once, few, many or a size class.

>TRBJ1-3|.|.|TRBV30
CAWDISGNTIYF
TGTGCCTGGGACATCTCTGGAAACACCATATATTTT
>TRBJ1-2|.|many|TRBV11-2
CASSPAEGYGYTF
TGTGCCAGCAGCCCAGCCGAGGGGTATGGCTACACCTTC
>TRBJ1-5|.|.|TRBV2
CASSGSGTAQPQHF
TGTGCCAGCAGTGGTAGTGGGACGGCTCAGCCCCAGCATTTT
>TRBJ2-1|TRBD2|.|TRBV27
CASSLSLAGAFNEQFF
TGTGCCAGCAGTTTATCGCTAGCGGGGGCCTTCAATGAGCAGTTCTTC
>TRBJ2-7|.|.|TRBV29-1
CSVRAGTYEQYF
TGCAGCGTGAGGGCGGGTACCTACGAGCAGTACTTC
>TRBJ2-4|.|few|TRBV12-3/TRBV12-4
CASSSGTVRLGNIQYF
TGTGCCAGCAGTTCCGGGACCGTAAGACTGGGAAACATTCAGTACTTC
>TRBJ2-2|.|.|TRBV28
CASSFSGTRIRPGELFF
TGTGCCAGCAGTTTTAGCGGAACTCGTATTCGTCCCGGGGAGCTGTTTTTT
>TRBJ2-1|.|.|TRBV5-5
CASSLGAGEEQFF
TGTGCCAGCAGCTTGGGGGCTGGAGAGGAGCAGTTCTTC
>TRBJ2-7|.|few|TRBV6-2/TRBV6-3
CASSGQIYEQYF
TGTGCCAGCAGCGGACAGATCTACGAGCAGTACTTC
>TRBJ2-4|TRBD2|few|TRBV9
CASSVGAGGHKNIQYF
TGTGCCAGCAGCGTAGGTGCGGGAGGCCACAAAAACATTCAGTACTTC
>TRBJ2-2|.|few|TRBV28
CASKLRGLSGELFF
TGTGCCAGCAAATTAAGGGGACTCTCCGGGGAGCTGTTTTTT
>TRBJ1-3|.|many|TRBV12-3/TRBV12-4
CASSEDTRSGNTIYF
TGTGCCAGCAGTGAAGACACCCGCTCTGGAAACACCATATATTTT
>TRBJ2-7|TRBD2|.|TRBV5-1
CASSLAVGTSGSREQYF
TGCGCCAGCAGCTTGGCAGTAGGGACTAGCGGGAGTCGCGAGCAGTACTTC
>TRBJ1-2|.|.|TRBV5-1
CASSLGQYGYTF
TGCGCCAGCAGCTTGGGACAGTATGGCTACACCTTC
>TRBJ2-3|.|.|TRBV6-1
CASRTGQLSTDTLYF
TGTGCCAGCAGAACGGGACAATTAAGCACAGATACGCTGTATTTT
>TRBJ2-5|TRBD2|few|TRBV5-1
CASSPNTSGRETQYF
TGCGCCAGCAGCCCAAACACTAGCGGGCGGGAGACCCAGTACTTC
>TRBJ1-1|.|many|TRBV5-1
CASSLAPGVNTEAFF
TGCGCCAGCAGCTTGGCCCCGGGGGTGAACACTGAAGCTTTCTTT
>TRBJ2-7|.|many|TRBV7-3
CASSLRPGREQYF
TGTGCCAGCAGCTTAAGGCCGGGACGCGAGCAGTACTTC
>TRBJ2-7|.|few|TRBV5-5
CASSLRRDFQYF
TGTGCCAGCAGCCTACGGCGGGACTTTCAGTACTTC
>TRBJ2-5|TRBD2|few|TRBV4-1
CASSRVTGGRASGQETQYF
TGCGCCAGCAGCCGAGTAACTGGTGGGCGGGCTAGCGGCCAAGAGACCCAGTACTTC
>TRBJ2-7|TRBD1|.|TRBV29-1
CSVDRGPYEQYF
TGCAGCGTGGACAGGGGGCCATACGAGCAGTACTTC
>TRBJ2-1|TRBD2|.|TRBV25-1
CASSGRGSGFSDEQFF
TGTGCCAGCAGTGGGCGGGGTAGCGGGTTTTCGGATGAGCAGTTCTTC